These 10 T cell receptor beta chains came from one sample sequenced in a study of shared clonotypes between healthy human individuals. Produced via immunoSEQ multiplex PCR; TCRdb's table is partial and in-frame only. The table records about 650,000 clones, 95% to 96% of them present only once. CD8 cells classed as naive were CD45RO-negative and positively selected for CCR7, excluding terminally differentiated effector memory CD45RA+ cells. The sequenced material came from naive CD8+ T cells sorted from blood. These receptors were collected from a woman in her thirties in good health.

Points on this clone: An end of the junction differs from the germline gene, which may be a read error. This sample includes further DNA sequences coding for the same CDR3. The chain recombines TRBV27 with TRBJ2-1; D remains ambiguous. In germline, CDR1 is MNHEY, CDR2 SMNVEV (reference sequence). This CDR3 is built from 11 residues. CDR3 sequence (DNA): TGTGCCAGCAGATTATACAATGAGCAGTTCTTC. Its translation: CASRLYNEQFF.

On this clone itself: Within the sample, other DNA sequences also encode this same CDR3. The chain couples TRBV27 to TRBJ2-2, with 9 bases aligning to TRBD1. V lost 4 bases and J lost 6; bases outside the gene matches: 3. CDR1 is MNHEY and CDR2 is SMNVEV in the germline V gene (reference sequence). The CDR3 has 14 residues. The CDR3 nucleotides read TGTGCCAGCAGTTCCACAGGGGGCTCCGGGGAGCTGTTTTTT. Translation: CASSSTGGSGELFF.

The V gene is TRBV13, the J gene TRBJ2-1; TRBD1 agrees at 7 bases. CDR1 and CDR2 from the germline V gene are PRHDT and FYEKMQ (reference sequence). The CDR3 has 14 residues. The ends lost 0 bases at V and 5 bases at J; junction bases unmatched: 1. In DNA, the CDR3 is TGTGCCAGCAGCTTAGGTAGGGGGCACAATGAGCAGTTCTTC. Amino acids: CASSLGRGHNEQFF.

The chain carries TRBV4-2 and TRBJ1-4, with D unclear. The germline V gene encodes CDR1 LGHNA and CDR2 YNFKEQ. The CDR3 has 14 amino acids. The V gene lost 2 bases and the J gene lost 5 bases, with 9 bases spanning the gap. In nucleotides, the CDR3 is TGTGCCAGCAGCCAATACAGTCAAAATGAAAAACTGTTTTTT. This sequence encodes CASSQYSQNEKLFF.

The V and J genes are TRBV27 and TRBJ2-7, with TRBD2 identical over 7 bases. V lost 3 bases and J lost 5; bases outside the gene matches: 10. The CDR3 covers 15 residues. CDR1 MNHEY and CDR2 SMNVEV come from the germline V gene (reference sequence). Written as DNA, the CDR3 is TGTGCCAGCAGTTTTGTTTTTGGGACTAAGCACGAGCAGTACTTC. Encoded protein: CASSFVFGTKHEQYF.

This clone was seen once. The V and J genes are TRBV4-2 and TRBJ2-6; D possibly uses TRBD1 or TRBD2 (6 bases each). The CDR3 contains 18 residues. Germline CDR1 is LGHNA and CDR2 is YNFKEQ. Trimming took off 2 bases at V and 0 bases at J, with 14 bases between the two ends. The CDR3 coding sequence is TGTGCCAGCAGCCAACACCGGGGGCCCTACTCTGGGGCCAACGTCCTGACTTTC. Translating it yields CASSQHRGPYSGANVLTF.

This clone was picked up a small number of times. This chain links TRBV28 with TRBJ1-3; D is ambiguous. The CDR3 covers 14 residues. V was pared by 8 bases and J by 0 bases, with 11 bases between. The germline V gene encodes CDR1 MDHEN and CDR2 SYDVKM. The CDR3, as DNA: TGTGCCAGCGGAGTGTGGTTCTCTGGAAACACCATATATTTT. Translated: CASGVWFSGNTIYF. Combining the CDR3 with reference TRBV28 and TRBJ1-3 gives the whole variable domain DVKVTQSSRYLVKRTGEKVFLECVQDMDHENMFWYRQDPGLGLRLIYFSYDVKMKEKGDIPEGYSVSREKKERFSLILESASTNQTSMYLCASGVWFSGNTIYFGEGSWLTVV.

This chain joins TRBV29-1 and TRBJ2-1; possibly TRBD1 for D (5 bases). This CDR3 region has 16 residues. Trimming cost V 3 bases and J 9 bases, with 24 bases left between them. The germline gives CDR1 SQVTM, CDR2 ANQGSEA. CDR3: CSVELQAPPRWSEQFF. CDR3 in DNA: TGCAGCGTTGAGTTACAGGCTCCCCCCCGGTGGAGTGAGCAGTTCTTC.

This sequence joins TRBV4-1 and TRBJ1-1, with TRBD1 matching 8 bases. V lost 2 bases and J lost 3; bases outside the gene matches: 5. The CDR3 covers 15 residues. The germline CDR1 and CDR2 sequences are MGHRA and YSYEKL. The CDR3 loop is CASSQKYRGDTEAFF. The CDR3 bases are TGCGCCAGCAGCCAAAAGTACAGGGGGGACACTGAAGCTTTCTTT.

This clone was seen once. The genes are TRBV27 and TRBJ2-7; D possibly corresponds to TRBD2 (5 bases). The CDR3 sequence is 13 residues long. The germline V gene encodes CDR1 MNHEY and CDR2 SMNVEV (reference sequence). The ends were cut back, 7 bases at V and 5 bases at J, with 15 bases in the middle. The DNA for the CDR3 is TGTGCCAGCACCGGTTCGGGGTGGAACGAGCAGTACTTC. Translating it yields CASTGSGWNEQYF.